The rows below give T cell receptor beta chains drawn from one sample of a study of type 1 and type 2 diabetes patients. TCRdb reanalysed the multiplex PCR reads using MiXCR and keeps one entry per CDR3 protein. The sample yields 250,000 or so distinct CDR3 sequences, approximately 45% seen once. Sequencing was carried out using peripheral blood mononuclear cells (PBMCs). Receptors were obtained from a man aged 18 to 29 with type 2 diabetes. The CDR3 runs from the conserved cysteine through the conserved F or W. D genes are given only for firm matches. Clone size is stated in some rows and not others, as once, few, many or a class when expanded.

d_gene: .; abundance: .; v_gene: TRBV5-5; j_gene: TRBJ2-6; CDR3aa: CASSSQGNGANVLTF; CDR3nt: TGTGCCAGCAGCTCACAGGGAAACGGGGCCAACGTCCTGACTTTC
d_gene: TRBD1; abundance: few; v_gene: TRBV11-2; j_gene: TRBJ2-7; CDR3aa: CASSLDPQGATYEQYF; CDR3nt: TGTGCCAGCAGCTTAGATCCGCAGGGGGCGACCTACGAGCAGTACTTC
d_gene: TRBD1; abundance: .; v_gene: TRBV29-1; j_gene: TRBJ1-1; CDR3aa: CSGTGDSNTEAFF; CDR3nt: TGCAGCGGGACAGGGGATAGCAACACTGAAGCTTTCTTT
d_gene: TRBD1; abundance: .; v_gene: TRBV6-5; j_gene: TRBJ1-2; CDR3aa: CASSKPGQLYGYTF; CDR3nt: TGTGCCAGCAGCAAACCGGGACAGCTCTATGGCTACACCTTC
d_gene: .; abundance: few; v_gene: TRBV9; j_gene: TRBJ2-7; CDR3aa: CASSLLPHSYEQYF; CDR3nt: TGTGCCAGCAGCTTACTACCGCACTCCTACGAGCAGTACTTC
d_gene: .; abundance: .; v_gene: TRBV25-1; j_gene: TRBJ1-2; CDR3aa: CASSDNGGVDYGYTF; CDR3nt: TGTGCCAGCAGTGACAATGGGGGTGTCGACTATGGCTACACCTTC
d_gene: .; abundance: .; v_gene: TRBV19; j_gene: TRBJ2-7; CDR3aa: CASSTDRSYEQYF; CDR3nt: TGTGCCAGTAGTACGGACAGATCCTACGAGCAGTACTTC
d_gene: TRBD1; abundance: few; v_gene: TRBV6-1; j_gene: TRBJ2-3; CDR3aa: CASSEFRDRDTDTQYF; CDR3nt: TGTGCCAGCAGTGAATTCCGGGACAGGGATACAGATACGCAGTATTTT
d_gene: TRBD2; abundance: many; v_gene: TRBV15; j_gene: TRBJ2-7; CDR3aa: CATSRGPGRDEQYF; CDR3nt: TGTGCCACCAGCAGAGGCCCAGGGAGGGACGAGCAGTACTTC
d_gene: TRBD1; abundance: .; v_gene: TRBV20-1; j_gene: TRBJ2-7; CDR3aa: CSARSPGTGNYEQYF; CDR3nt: TGCAGTGCTAGGTCCCCCGGGACAGGGAACTACGAGCAGTACTTC
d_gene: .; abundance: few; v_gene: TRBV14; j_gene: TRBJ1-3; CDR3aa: CASSQVGNTIYF; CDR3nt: TGTGCCAGCAGCCAAGTTGGAAACACCATATATTTT